This TCR beta chain was identified in a study of cytomegalovirus exposure and HLA in healthy donors. V trimming: 7 bases; J trimming: 5 bases; junction bases outside the gene matches: 2. Germline-derived CDR1 and CDR2 are MNHNS and SASEGT. This CDR3 has 13 amino acids. Worth noting for this clone: Its cognate antigen is unknown.

Vbeta (60) and Jbeta (13) primers were used in the PCR. TCRdb's table, derived via immunoSEQ multiplex PCR, lists solely in-frame clones and lacks some. The sample has approximately 150,000 clones, over 75% seen once. Study conclusions and caveats: Follow-up analysis found HLA locus-dependent TCR association rates, highest for DRB1 and lowest for HLA-C. Earlier analysis found most TCR beta V segments productive about 87% or about 30% of the time.

This sequence was found in a man aged 45-60 years in good health and CMV-seropositive. Sequenced: PBMCs. The J gene is TRBJ1-6, the V gene TRBV6-1; 7 nucleotides match TRBD1. The CDR3 DNA follows: TGTGCCAGCACCACAGGGGATAATTCACCCCTCCACTTT. This codes for CASTTGDNSPLHF.